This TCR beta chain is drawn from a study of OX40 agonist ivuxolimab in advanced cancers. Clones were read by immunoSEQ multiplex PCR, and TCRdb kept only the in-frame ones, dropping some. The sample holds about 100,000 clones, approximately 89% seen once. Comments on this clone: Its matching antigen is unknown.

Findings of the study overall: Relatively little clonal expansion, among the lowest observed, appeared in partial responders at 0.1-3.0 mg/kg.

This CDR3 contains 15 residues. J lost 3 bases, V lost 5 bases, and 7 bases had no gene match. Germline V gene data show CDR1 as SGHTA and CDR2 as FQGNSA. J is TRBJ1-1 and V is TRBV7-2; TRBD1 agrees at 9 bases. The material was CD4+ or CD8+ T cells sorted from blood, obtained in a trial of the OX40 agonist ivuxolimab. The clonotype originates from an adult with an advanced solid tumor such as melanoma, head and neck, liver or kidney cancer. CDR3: CASSPGQGRDTEAFF. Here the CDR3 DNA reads TGTGCCAGCAGCCCCGGACAGGGGAGGGACACTGAAGCTTTCTTT.